One sample yielded the 19 T cell receptor beta chains listed below, sequenced in a study of blood T cell repertoires in COVID-19. TCRdb keeps only in-frame clones here, not all; method: immunoSEQ multiplex PCR. The repertoire holds around 79,000 clones, 65% to 90% seen once, with around 6% in the top ten. The sequenced material came from peripheral blood. The receptors stem from a woman aged 60 to 75 with acute or convalescent COVID-19.

The V call is TRBV6-6, the J call TRBJ1-1; 7 positions match TRBD1. The V segment lost 4 bases and the J segment 1 base; nucleotides outside the gene matches: 3. This CDR3 is 14 amino acids long. Germline V gene data show CDR1 as MNHNY and CDR2 as SVGAGI (reference sequence). CDR3: CASSLRQGNTEAFF. For the CDR3, the DNA is TGTGCCAGCAGTTTGAGACAGGGGAACACTGAAGCTTTCTTT.

The rearrangement links TRBV6-5 to TRBJ1-1, with D perhaps matching TRBD1 (6 bases). Germline V gives CDR1 MNHEY, CDR2 SVGAGI. CDR3 size: 16 residues. The V and J ends lost 1 base and 1 base respectively, with 13 bases between them. CDR3 loop: CASSYLTGPKNTEAFF. The CDR3 DNA reads as TGTGCCAGCAGTTACTTGACAGGTCCAAAGAACACTGAAGCTTTCTTT.

V and J are TRBV5-1 and TRBJ1-2, with 8 positions matching TRBD1. CDR1 and CDR2 from the germline V gene are SGHRS and YFSETQ. There are 12 residues in the CDR3. With 4 bases clipped from V and 7 bases from J, the junction kept 3 bases outside the gene matches. The CDR3 reads CASSQGAGGYTF. CDR3 nucleotides: TGCGCCAGCAGCCAGGGGGCTGGTGGCTACACCTTC.

The V gene is TRBV30, the J gene TRBJ1-6; the match to TRBD1 covers 11 bases. Germline V gives CDR1 GTSNPN, CDR2 SVGIG (reference sequence). The V segment lost 8 bases and the J segment 4 bases; nucleotides outside the gene matches: 1. CDR3 size: 13 residues. The CDR3 DNA is TGTGCCGGGGACAGGGGGTATAATTCACCCCTCCACTTT. Amino acids: CAGDRGYNSPLHF.

The rearrangement joins TRBV9 to TRBJ1-2, with D unresolved. The CDR3 extends over 15 amino acids. The V gene's germline CDR1 is SGDLS and CDR2 YYNGEE. The V gene lost 5 bases and the J gene lost 2 bases, with 16 bases spanning the gap. CDR3 region: CASSLTATGNYGYTF. The CDR3 coding sequence is TGTGCCAGCAGTCTTACTGCGACGGGGAACTATGGCTACACCTTC.

The chain employs TRBV24-1 and TRBJ2-3; D might be TRBD1 (6 bases). Germline CDR1 is KGHDR and CDR2 is SFDVKD. V was pared by 9 bases and J by 2 bases, with 8 bases between. This CDR3 comprises 12 residues. DNA for the CDR3: TGTGCCACCGGGGGCGACACAGATACGCAGTATTTT. Amino acids: CATGGDTDTQYF.

The J gene is TRBJ1-2, the V gene TRBV6-5, with 10 nucleotides matching TRBD1. CDR3 length: 14 amino acids. The trim removed 5 bases at V and 5 bases at J, leaving 5 bases unmatched. Germline CDR1 MNHEY, CDR2 SVGAGI. Here the CDR3 reads CASSRDRGIYGYTF. CDR3 DNA: TGTGCCAGCAGTCGGGACAGGGGAATTTATGGCTACACCTTC.

This clone was found many times. The chain combines TRBV24-1 with TRBJ1-1, with 10 bases matching TRBD1. J gave up 5 bases and V 12 bases, and 5 bases lay outside the gene matches. Germline lookup yields CDR1 KGHDR and CDR2 SFDVKD. The CDR3 is 12 amino acids. The CDR3 DNA is TGTGCCTTACGGACAGGGGGGACTGAAGCTTTCTTT. It encodes CALRTGGTEAFF.

The chain couples TRBV6-5 to TRBJ1-5, with 7 bases that match TRBD1. The trim removed 6 bases at V and 3 bases at J, leaving 8 bases unmatched. The V gene's germline CDR1 is MNHEY and CDR2 SVGAGI. This CDR3 has 15 amino acids. In nucleotides, the CDR3 is TGTGCCAGCAGCCAGACGAGGGGGCACAATCAGCCCCAGCATTTT. This sequence encodes CASSQTRGHNQPQHF.

This chain links TRBV4-1 with TRBJ2-3; 7 nucleotides agree with TRBD1. V lost 5 bases, J lost 9 bases, and 17 bases stayed unmatched. Germline CDR1 and CDR2: MGHRA and YSYEKL. This CDR3 is built from 16 residues. The CDR3 spells CASSTGQPLLTRTQYF. CDR3 nucleotide sequence: TGCGCCAGCAGCACGGGACAGCCTCTCCTAACTAGAACGCAGTATTTT.

The chain joins TRBV3-1 (or the pseudogene TRBV3-2) to TRBJ2-7; D gene unclear. The germline V and J ends were trimmed by 4 bases and 9 bases, with 16 bases remaining between them. The germline gives CDR1 LGHDT, CDR2 YNNKEL (reference sequence). The CDR3 runs to 13 residues. CDR3 amino acids: CASSLQPGVGQYF. For the CDR3, the DNA is TGTGCCAGCAGCCTCCAGCCCGGAGTTGGGCAGTACTTC.

J is TRBJ1-2 and V is TRBV29-1; no reliable D call. Germline CDR1 is SQVTM and CDR2 is ANQGSEA. Trimming took 6 bases from V and 4 from J, leaving 12 bases between them. The CDR3 covers 12 residues. CDR3 nucleotide sequence: TGCAGCGTCCGCCGGGAATCCTATGGCTACACCTTC. Translation: CSVRRESYGYTF.

In its sample, this clone was seen once. V and J are TRBV27 and TRBJ2-7, with TRBD2 matching over 7 bases. With 7 bases clipped from V and 2 bases from J, the junction kept 11 bases outside the gene matches. The CDR3 length is 15 residues. CDR1 and CDR2 from the germline V gene are MNHEY and SMNVEV (reference sequence). The CDR3 spells CASNRPGGAPYEQYF. CDR3 in DNA: TGTGCCAGCAACCGGCCGGGAGGCGCGCCCTACGAGCAGTACTTC.

The chain carries TRBV7-2 and TRBJ2-1; weak D call: TRBD1 (6 bases). V was trimmed by 1 base and J by 3 bases, leaving 10 bases between them. This CDR3 is 15 amino acids long. CDR1 SGHTA and CDR2 FQGNSA come from the germline V gene. The DNA for the CDR3 is TGTGCCAGCAGCTTAGTATCGGACAGCTACAATGAGCAGTTCTTC. Protein sequence: CASSLVSDSYNEQFF.

The chain uses TRBV7-6 and TRBJ2-7; 8 nucleotides match TRBD2. CDR3 length: 15 amino acids. The germline V gene has CDR1 SGHVS and CDR2 FNYEAQ. The trim removed 0 bases at V and 5 bases at J, leaving 6 bases unmatched. CDR3 DNA: TGTGCCAGCAGCTTAGCTTACGGGGGGGCGGACGAGCAGTACTTC. Its protein is CASSLAYGGADEQYF.

The genes are TRBV5-6 and TRBJ1-1; D ambiguous. Germline CDR1 is SGHDT and CDR2 is YYEEEE. V was cut by 0 bases and J by 3 bases, with 9 bases left in between. This CDR3 spans 14 amino acids. The chain's CDR3 is CASSLGYGHTEAFF. As DNA, the CDR3 is TGTGCCAGCAGCTTGGGTTATGGCCACACTGAAGCTTTCTTT.

This sequence joins TRBV6-6 and TRBJ2-5, with TRBD1 matching over 9 bases. Germline loops: CDR1 MNHNY, CDR2 SVGAGI (reference sequence). The CDR3 spans 15 residues. The junction had 7 bases not matched to a gene; V was cut back by 6 bases and J by 2 bases. The CDR3 sequence is CASSSPQGAQETQYF. As DNA, the CDR3 is TGTGCCAGCAGCTCTCCACAGGGGGCTCAAGAGACCCAGTACTTC.

Only a few counts were recorded for this clone. The chain has TRBV25-1 and TRBJ1-2, with D possibly TRBD1 on 5 matching bases. Trimming stripped 0 bases from V and 5 bases from J, with 13 bases between. The CDR3 is 15 amino acids. Germline loops: CDR1 MGHDK, CDR2 SYGVNS. The CDR3 DNA is TGTGCCAGCAGTGAATATGGGGCAGCGCGGTATGGCTACACCTTC. It codes for CASSEYGAARYGYTF.

The table lists this clone with a count of one. The rearrangement uses TRBV6-5 and TRBJ1-6; 9 bases fit TRBD1. Germline CDR1 and CDR2: MNHEY and SVGAGI. Trimming took 4 bases from V and 8 from J; bases not matched to a gene: 6. The CDR3 is 15 amino acids. The CDR3 here is CASSWGQGVDSPLHF. CDR3 coding DNA: TGTGCCAGCAGTTGGGGACAGGGAGTAGATTCACCCCTCCACTTT.